This T cell receptor (beta chain) was sequenced in a study of T-cell reconstitution after alpha-beta-depleted transplantation in children. This CDR3 has 20 residues. Unmatched junction bases numbered 20, after V lost 2 bases and J lost 5 bases. Germline CDR1 reads SGHDT; CDR2 reads YYEEEE. This clonotype has a handful of counts. TCRbeta library construction was performed incorporating unique molecular identifiers. MiXCR was run by TCRdb on the PCR reads, yielding one entry per CDR3 protein. The repertoire holds around 400,000 distinct CDR3 sequences, roughly 20% seen once, with around 4% in the top ten.

The chain is built from TRBV5-6 and TRBJ2-5; 11 nucleotides line up with TRBD1. Sequenced here: PBMCs from the stem cell graft donor, sampled from the stem cell graft. This receptor was obtained from a human donor who donated a stem cell graft to a child with acute myeloid leukemia. CDR3 DNA: TGTGCCAGCAGCTTTCCCAGGACAGGGGGCGGATTTGTTTCCCGGGAGACCCAGTACTTC. It yields the protein CASSFPRTGGGFVSRETQYF.